The 27 T cell receptor beta chains in this list originate from one sample, sequenced in a study of read filtering for tumor transcriptome and immune sequencing. From about 400 ng of RNA, a library with molecular barcoded alpha/delta and beta/gamma adaptors was made. TCRdb re-called the reads through MiXCR, storing one row per CDR3 protein. The repertoire has about 130,000 distinct CDR3 sequences, approximately 12% of them found once; the top ten carry approximately 9.9%. Input material: a population of CD138-negative cells sorted from bone marrow. Receptors originate from a donor at least 40 years old with multiple myeloma.

Worth noting for this clonotype: Being one base from a much bigger clone, this may be a read error. V gene TRBV7-9 combines with J gene TRBJ2-7, with 10 bases fitting TRBD1. Germline V lookup: CDR1 SEHNR, CDR2 FQNEAQ (reference sequence). The ends lost 5 bases at V and 2 bases at J; junction bases unmatched: 15. The CDR3 is 18 amino acids. In DNA form, the CDR3 reads TGTGCCAGCAGCCCGTTCCAAGGGGGACAGGGGAGGACCTACGAGCAGTACTTC. The encoded protein is CASSPFQGGQGRTYEQYF.

This clonotype occurred many times. Compared with germline, one end of the junction differs, possibly owing to a read error. The chain links TRBV3-1 to TRBJ2-1, with 8 bases that match TRBD1. The CDR3 contains 16 residues. Germline assignment: CDR1 LGHDT and CDR2 YNNKEL (reference sequence). CDR3 nucleotide sequence: TGTGCCAGCAGCCAACCGCAGGGGGCATCCTACAATGAGCAGGTCTTC. This gives the protein CASSQPQGASYNEQVF.

This clonotype was seen ten or more times. CDR3 protein: CASSFHSRNEKLFF. The CDR3 DNA follows: TGTGCCAGCAGCTTTCACAGCAGAAATGAAAAACTGTTTTTT. The chain uses TRBV7-2 and TRBJ1-4; the D is unclear. V dropped 3 bases and J dropped 5 bases, with 10 bases sitting between them. The CDR3 is made up of 14 amino acids. The germline gives CDR1 SGHTA, CDR2 FQGNSA. The variable domain in full, with the rest retrieved from reference TRBV7-2 and TRBJ1-4, is GAGVSQSPSNKVTEKGKDVELRCDPISGHTALYWYRQSLGQGLEFLIYFQGNSAPDKSGLPSDRFSAERTGGSVSTLTIQRTQQEDSAVYLCASSFHSRNEKLFFGSGTQLSVL.

This clonotype was found many times. This rearrangement joins TRBV7-9 to TRBJ2-3; possible D gene TRBD2, 5 bases. The V gene lost 2 bases and the J gene lost 6 bases, with 6 bases spanning the gap. The CDR3 has 12 residues. Per the germline V gene, CDR1 is SEHNR and CDR2 is FQNEAQ (reference sequence). The CDR3 here is CASSLSGDTQYF. The DNA for the CDR3 is TGTGCCAGCAGCTTAAGCGGCGATACGCAGTATTTT. Full variable domain (outside the CDR3, taken from reference TRBV7-9 and TRBJ2-3): DTGVSQNPRHKITKRGQNVTFRCDPISEHNRLYWYRQTLGQGPEFLTYFQNEAQLEKSRLLSDRFSAERPKGSFSTLEIQRTEQGDSAMYLCASSLSGDTQYFGPGTRLTVL.

Many counts were recorded for this clonotype. This may arise from a read error, as a much more abundant clone is one base away. This chain uses TRBV20-1 with TRBJ2-1, with D possibly TRBD2 on 5 matching bases. From germline, CDR1 is DFQATT and CDR2 SNEGSKA (reference sequence). The CDR3 is 15 residues long. CDR3 in DNA: TGCAGTGCTAGCGGCGGGTGGAGCTCCTACAATGGGCAGTTCTTC. This codes for CSASGGWSSYNGQFF.

This clonotype has more than one count but fewer than ten. Possible read error: a much larger clone is one base away. This chain connects TRBV7-2 to TRBJ2-1; TRBD2 aligns across 9 bases. The J segment lost 12 bases and the V segment lost 1 base, leaving 10 bases of the junction unmatched. Per germline, CDR1 SGHTA and CDR2 FQGNSA. The CDR3 has 15 amino acids. The CDR3 sequence is CASSLVSGGSDVQFF. The CDR3 region has the DNA TGTGCCAGCAGCTTAGTTAGCGGGGGTTCCGATGTGCAGTTCTTC.

The chain joins TRBV7-2 to TRBJ2-3, with D tentatively TRBD2 (6 bases). Trimming stripped 3 bases from V and 2 bases from J, with 9 bases between. The length of the CDR3 is 14 residues. The germline gives CDR1 SGHTA, CDR2 FQGNSA. The CDR3 DNA reads as TGTGCCAGCAGCTTCGCTAGCGCCACAGATACGCAGTATTTT. It yields the protein CASSFASATDTQYF.

This clonotype showed up many times. The chain employs TRBV7-2 and TRBJ2-7; D call uncertain. Between the trimmed V and J ends, which lost 1 base and 6 bases, there was a span of 13 bases. The CDR3 has 14 residues. Germline V gives CDR1 SGHTA, CDR2 FQGNSA. This CDR3 reads CASSLEGAGIEQYF. CDR3 DNA: TGTGCCAGCAGCTTAGAAGGCGCTGGGATCGAGCAGTACTTC.

Regarding this clonotype: The CDR3 does not close with the conserved phenylalanine or tryptophan, likely indicating a read error. This sequence joins TRBV18 and TRBJ2-3; D may be TRBD1 or TRBD2 (5 bases each). The CDR3 is 18 residues long. V lost 4 bases and J lost 0, with 20 bases in between. Per germline, CDR1 KGHSH and CDR2 LQKENI. The CDR3 bases are TGTGCCAGCTCACTCAGCGGCCAGGGACGTTCTAGCACAGATACGCAGTATTGT. This codes for CASSLSGQGRSSTDTQYC.

There are many counts of this clonotype. This CDR3 is CASRTRQGAFQETQYF. As DNA, the CDR3 is TGTGCCAGCAGGACAAGACAGGGGGCTTTTCAAGAGACCCAGTACTTC. The chain couples TRBV28 to TRBJ2-5; TRBD1 matches at 10 bases. This CDR3 region has 16 residues. The V gene end was trimmed by 6 bases and the J gene end by 2 bases; junction bases not matched to a gene: 9. Germline V lookup: CDR1 MDHEN, CDR2 SYDVKM.

This chain uses TRBV7-9 with TRBJ2-3, with 11 bases fitting TRBD2. The CDR3 covers 16 residues. Germline values: CDR1 SEHNR, CDR2 FQNEAQ (reference sequence). Germline trimming cut 5 bases from V and 3 bases from J; bases unmatched to any gene: 7. The CDR3 nucleotides are TGTGCCAGCAGCCAATCTAGCGGGAGGCCGACAGATACGCAGTATTTT. Its translation: CASSQSSGRPTDTQYF.

This clonotype was picked up many times. The rearrangement uses TRBV6-6 and TRBJ2-3; D tentatively reads TRBD1 or TRBD2 (5 bases each). Germline CDR1 reads MNHNY; CDR2 reads SVGAGI (reference sequence). The CDR3 runs to 15 residues. The V and J ends lost 5 bases and 3 bases respectively, with 15 bases between them. The CDR3 is CASSGGRVLTDTQYF. CDR3 in DNA: TGTGCCAGCAGTGGGGGTCGGGTGCTTACAGATACGCAGTATTTT.

Notes on this clonotype: A much larger clone lies one base from this, so it may be a read error. This chain uses TRBV6-6 with TRBJ2-3, with a tentative D call TRBD2 (5 bases). Germline CDR1 and CDR2: MNHNY and SVGAGI (reference sequence). Trimming pared 6 bases from V and 4 bases from J, leaving 11 bases between. The CDR3 sequence is 13 residues long. CDR3 amino acids: CASSPYSADTQYF. The CDR3 DNA is TGTGCCAGCAGCCCGTATAGCGCAGATACGCAGTATTTT.

The chain uses TRBV18 and TRBJ2-1, with D perhaps being TRBD1 or TRBD2 (5 bases each). This CDR3 spans 14 amino acids. Germline lookup yields CDR1 KGHSH and CDR2 LQKENI. Between the trimmed V and J ends, which lost 3 bases and 5 bases, there was a span of 11 bases. The CDR3 DNA sequence: TGTGCCAGCTCACCGGGACGAATCGACAATGAGCAGTTCTTC. It yields the protein CASSPGRIDNEQFF.

This clonotype was detected many times. This chain links TRBV20-1 with TRBJ2-3, with unresolved D. Germline lookup yields CDR1 DFQATT and CDR2 SNEGSKA (reference sequence). Trimming shortened V by 7 bases and J by 1 base, and 12 bases separated the two germline ends. CDR3 size: 13 residues. The CDR3 DNA reads as TGCAGTGAAATGCGTCTTGGCACAGATACGCAGTATTTT. This translates into CSEMRLGTDTQYF.

The genes are TRBV6-5 and TRBJ2-1; no clear D gene. In germline, CDR1 is MNHEY, CDR2 SVGAGI. CDR3 length equals 14 residues. V was trimmed by 6 bases and J by 4 bases, leaving 13 bases between them. DNA of the CDR3: TGTGCCAGCAGGCCCACCCCCTCTTACAATGAGCAGTTCTTC. Its translation is CASRPTPSYNEQFF.

This clonotype has a count of ten or more. This chain links TRBV7-9 with TRBJ2-5, with TRBD2 matching 8 bases. CDR1 is SEHNR and CDR2 is FQNEAQ in the germline V gene (reference sequence). V was pared by 5 bases and J by 5 bases, with 10 bases of the junction left unmatched. This CDR3 is 15 amino acids long. The CDR3 DNA follows: TGTGCCAGCAGCACAACACTAGCGGCCTCCGAGACCCAGTACTTC. As protein: CASSTTLAASETQYF.

Note on this clonotype: A much more abundant neighbour one base away suggests this may be a read error. The missing conserved phenylalanine or tryptophan at the end of this CDR3 makes a read error likely. J is TRBJ2-2 and V is TRBV5-5, with D maybe TRBD1 (6 bases). This CDR3 region has 15 residues. V was pared by 4 bases and J by 5 bases, with 15 bases between. The germline V gene has CDR1 SGHKS and CDR2 YYEKEE (reference sequence). DNA for the CDR3: TGTGCCAGCAGCACCAACGACCAGGGGACCGGGGAGCTGTTTCTT. Its translation is CASSTNDQGTGELFL.

About this clonotype: It may be a read error: a sequence one base away is much more abundant. The chain has TRBV7-2 and TRBJ2-2; D may be TRBD1 or TRBD2 (5 bases each). V lost 5 bases and J 5 bases, leaving 18 bases between the germline ends. Looked up from germline, CDR1 is SGHTA and CDR2 is FQGNSA. The length of the CDR3 is 16 residues. CDR3 in amino acids: CASSINGGEKTGELFF. DNA for the CDR3: TGTGCCAGCAGCATCAATGGGGGTGAGAAAACCGGGGAGCTGTTTTTT.

This clonotype was seen ten or more times. The gene calls are TRBV7-2 and TRBJ2-5; D ambiguous. Germline V CDR1 and CDR2: SGHTA, FQGNSA. The CDR3 covers 15 residues. The germline V and J ends were trimmed by 0 bases and 1 base, with 9 bases remaining between them. The CDR3 spells CASSLAAKSQETQYF. The CDR3, as DNA: TGTGCCAGCAGCTTAGCGGCCAAAAGCCAAGAGACCCAGTACTTC. Combining the CDR3 with reference TRBV7-2 and TRBJ2-5 gives the whole variable domain GAGVSQSPSNKVTEKGKDVELRCDPISGHTALYWYRQSLGQGLEFLIYFQGNSAPDKSGLPSDRFSAERTGGSVSTLTIQRTQQEDSAVYLCASSLAAKSQETQYFGPGTRLLVL.

This clonotype came up many times. The CDR3 bases are TGCGCCAGCAGCTTGGAACAGGGCGTACAAGAGACCCAGTACTTC. Translation gives CASSLEQGVQETQYF. The J gene is TRBJ2-5, the V gene TRBV5-1, with D perhaps TRBD1 (6 bases). CDR1 and CDR2 from the germline V gene are SGHRS and YFSETQ. This CDR3 region has 15 residues. Between the trimmed V and J ends, which lost 0 bases and 2 bases, there was a span of 11 bases.

This clonotype was seen ten or more times. The chain uses TRBV5-1 and TRBJ2-3; no reliable D call. The V end lost 4 bases, the J end lost 1 base, and 13 bases lay between the germline ends. The CDR3 extends over 15 amino acids. The germline V gene has CDR1 SGHRS and CDR2 YFSETQ. The CDR3 spells CASSGWGIGTDTQYF. The CDR3 DNA reads as TGCGCCAGCAGCGGTTGGGGTATCGGCACAGATACGCAGTATTTT.

This clonotype was seen more than once but under ten times. The chain recombines TRBV20-1 with TRBJ2-7; 7 nucleotides line up with TRBD1. V trimming: 3 bases; J trimming: 5 bases; junction bases outside the gene matches: 4. The V gene's germline CDR1 is DFQATT and CDR2 SNEGSKA (reference sequence). The CDR3 is 12 amino acids. The CDR3 DNA reads as TGCAGTGCTAGCGACAGGGACGACGAGCAGTACTTC. It translates to CSASDRDDEQYF.

This clonotype was detected only once. This may be a read error: a much more frequent sequence differs by one nucleotide. This chain uses TRBV28 with TRBJ1-2, with D maybe TRBD1 (5 bases). From germline, CDR1 is MDHEN and CDR2 SYDVKM. The CDR3 is made up of 13 amino acids. The CDR3 DNA reads TGTGCCAGCAGTTTATCAACAGGCTATGGCTACGCCTTC. Encoded protein: CASSLSTGYGYAF.

This clonotype was detected ten times or more. V gene TRBV5-4 combines with J gene TRBJ2-2, with D perhaps matching TRBD2 (7 bases). The V end lost 4 bases, the J end lost 4 bases, and 17 bases lay between the germline ends. This CDR3 contains 16 residues. Germline-derived CDR1 and CDR2 are SGHNT and YYREEE (reference sequence). CDR3 region: CASSPRGAVGTGELFF. The CDR3 DNA follows: TGTGCCAGCAGCCCCCGGGGGGCAGTTGGCACCGGGGAGCTGTTTTTT.

This clonotype has ten or more counts. One junction end does not reproduce the germline sequence, and a read error may be involved. The rearrangement joins TRBV7-7 to TRBJ1-5, with 7 bases matching TRBD1. Germline V gene sequence: CDR1 SSHAT, CDR2 FNYEAQ (reference sequence). The CDR3 is made up of 13 amino acids. In nucleotides, the CDR3 is TGTGCTAGCAGCATCGACAGGGATCAGCCCCAGCATTTT. Its protein product is CASSIDRDQPQHF.

The chain carries TRBV6-2 or TRBV6-3 and TRBJ1-1, with D unresolved. Germline CDR1 and CDR2: MNHEY and SVGEGT. Trimming took 0 bases from V and 5 from J, leaving 10 bases between them. The length of the CDR3 is 14 residues. The CDR3 DNA sequence: TGTGCCAGCAGTTACTCAAGGTTCGGAACTGAAGCTTTCTTT. Its translation is CASSYSRFGTEAFF.